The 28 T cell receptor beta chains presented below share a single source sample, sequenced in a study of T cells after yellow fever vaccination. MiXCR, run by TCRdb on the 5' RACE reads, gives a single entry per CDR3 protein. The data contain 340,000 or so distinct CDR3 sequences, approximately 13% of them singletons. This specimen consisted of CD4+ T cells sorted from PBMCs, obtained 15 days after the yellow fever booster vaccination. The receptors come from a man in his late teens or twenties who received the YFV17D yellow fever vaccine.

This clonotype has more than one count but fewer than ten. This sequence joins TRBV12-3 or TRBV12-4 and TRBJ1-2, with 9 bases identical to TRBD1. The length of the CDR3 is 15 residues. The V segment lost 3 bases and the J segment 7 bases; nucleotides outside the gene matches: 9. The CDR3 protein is CASSLPGQGKGGYTF. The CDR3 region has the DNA TGTGCCAGCAGTTTGCCGGGACAGGGCAAGGGTGGCTACACCTTC.

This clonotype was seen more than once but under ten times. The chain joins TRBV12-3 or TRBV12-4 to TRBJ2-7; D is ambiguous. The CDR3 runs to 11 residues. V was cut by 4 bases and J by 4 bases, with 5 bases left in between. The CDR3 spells CASSYLYEQYF. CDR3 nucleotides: TGTGCCAGCAGTTACTTATACGAGCAGTACTTC.

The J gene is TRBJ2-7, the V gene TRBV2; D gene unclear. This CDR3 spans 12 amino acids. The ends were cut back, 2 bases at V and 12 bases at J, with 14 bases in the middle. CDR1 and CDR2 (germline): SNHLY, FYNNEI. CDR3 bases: TGTGCCAGCAGTGAAAGAGTGCAGCATCGGTACTTC. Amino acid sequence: CASSERVQHRYF.

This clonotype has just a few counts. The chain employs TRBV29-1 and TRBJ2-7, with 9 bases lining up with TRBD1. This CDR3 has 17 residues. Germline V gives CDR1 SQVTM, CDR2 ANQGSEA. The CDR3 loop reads CSASSGTFTGQGNEQYF. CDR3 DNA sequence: TGCAGTGCCTCCTCCGGAACTTTTACGGGACAGGGTAACGAGCAGTACTTC.

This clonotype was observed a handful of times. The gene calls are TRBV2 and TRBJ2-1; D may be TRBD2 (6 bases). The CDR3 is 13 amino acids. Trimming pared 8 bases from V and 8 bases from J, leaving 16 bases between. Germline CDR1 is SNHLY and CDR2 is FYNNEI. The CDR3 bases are TGTGCCAGCGACGGAGGGGCGTCGTATGAGCAGTTCTTC. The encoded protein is CASDGGASYEQFF. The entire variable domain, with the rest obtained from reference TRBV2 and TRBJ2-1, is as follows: EPEVTQTPSHQVTQMGQEVILRCVPISNHLYFYWYRQILGQKVEFLVSFYNNEISEKSEIFDDQFSVERPDGSNFTLKIRSTKLEDSAMYFCASDGGASYEQFFGPGTRLTVL.

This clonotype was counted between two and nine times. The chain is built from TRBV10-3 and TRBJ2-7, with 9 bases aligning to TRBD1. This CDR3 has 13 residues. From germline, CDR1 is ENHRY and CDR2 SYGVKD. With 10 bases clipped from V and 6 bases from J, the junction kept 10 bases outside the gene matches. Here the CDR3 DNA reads TGTGCCACCGGCGGGACAGGGCAAAGCGAGCAGTACTTC. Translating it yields CATGGTGQSEQYF.

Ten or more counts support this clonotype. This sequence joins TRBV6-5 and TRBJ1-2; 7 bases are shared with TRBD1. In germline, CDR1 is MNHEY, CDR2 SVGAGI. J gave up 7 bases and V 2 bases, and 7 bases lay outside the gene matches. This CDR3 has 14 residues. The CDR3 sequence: CASSYRRTGGGYTF. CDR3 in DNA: TGTGCCAGCAGTTACCGGAGGACAGGCGGTGGCTACACCTTC.

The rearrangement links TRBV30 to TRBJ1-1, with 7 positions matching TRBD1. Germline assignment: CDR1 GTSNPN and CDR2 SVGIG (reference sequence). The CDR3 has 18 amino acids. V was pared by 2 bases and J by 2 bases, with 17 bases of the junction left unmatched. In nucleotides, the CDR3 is TGTGCCTGGAGTCGGTGGGCAGGCCCTAAGGGGGCTAACACTGAAGCTTTCTTT. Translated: CAWSRWAGPKGANTEAFF.

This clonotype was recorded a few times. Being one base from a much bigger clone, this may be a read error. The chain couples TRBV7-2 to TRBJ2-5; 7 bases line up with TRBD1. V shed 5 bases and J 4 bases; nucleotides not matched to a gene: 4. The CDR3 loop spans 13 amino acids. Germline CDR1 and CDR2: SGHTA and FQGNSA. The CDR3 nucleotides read TGTGCCAGCAGCCGGAACAGGGGAGAGACCCAGTACTTC. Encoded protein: CASSRNRGETQYF.

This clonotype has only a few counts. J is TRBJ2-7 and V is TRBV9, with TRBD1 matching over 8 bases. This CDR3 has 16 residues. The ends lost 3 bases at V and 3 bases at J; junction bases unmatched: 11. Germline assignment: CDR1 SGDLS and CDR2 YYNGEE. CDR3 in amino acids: CASSARRDRPVYEQYF. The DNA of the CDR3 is TGTGCCAGCAGCGCAAGACGGGACAGGCCGGTCTACGAGCAGTACTTC.

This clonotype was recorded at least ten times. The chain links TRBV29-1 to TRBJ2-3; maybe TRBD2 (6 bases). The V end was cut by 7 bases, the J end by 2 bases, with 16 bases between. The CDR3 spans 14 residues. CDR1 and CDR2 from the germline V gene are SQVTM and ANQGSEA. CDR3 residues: CSAEGRGNTDTQYF. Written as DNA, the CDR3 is TGCAGCGCAGAGGGGCGGGGTAACACAGATACGCAGTATTTT.

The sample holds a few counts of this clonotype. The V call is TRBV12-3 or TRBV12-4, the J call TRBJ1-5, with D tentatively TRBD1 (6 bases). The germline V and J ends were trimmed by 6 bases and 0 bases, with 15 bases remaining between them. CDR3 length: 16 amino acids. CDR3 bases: TGTGCCAGCAGAGGGGCAGGGGAATTTAGCAATCAGCCCCAGCATTTT. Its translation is CASRGAGEFSNQPQHF.

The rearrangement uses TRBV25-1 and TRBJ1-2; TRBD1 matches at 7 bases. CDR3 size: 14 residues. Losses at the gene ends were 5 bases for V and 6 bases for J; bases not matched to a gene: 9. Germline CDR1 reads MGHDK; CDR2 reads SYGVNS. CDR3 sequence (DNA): TGTGCCAGCAGTCAGAATTTACAGGGGAATGGCTACACCTTC. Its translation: CASSQNLQGNGYTF.

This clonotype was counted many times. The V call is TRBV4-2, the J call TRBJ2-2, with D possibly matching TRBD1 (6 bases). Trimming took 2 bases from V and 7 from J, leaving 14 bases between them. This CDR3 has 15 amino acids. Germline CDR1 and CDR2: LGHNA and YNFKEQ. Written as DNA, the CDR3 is TGTGCCAGCAGCCAAACCACAGGGTTTAGCGGGGAGCTGTTTTTT. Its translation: CASSQTTGFSGELFF.

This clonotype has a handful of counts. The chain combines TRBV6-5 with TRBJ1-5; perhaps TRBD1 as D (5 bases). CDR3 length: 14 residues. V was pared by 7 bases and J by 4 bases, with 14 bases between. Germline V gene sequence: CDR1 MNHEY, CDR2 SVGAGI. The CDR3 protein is CASKRDSSNQPQHF. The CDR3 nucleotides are TGTGCCAGCAAACGTGACAGTTCGAATCAGCCCCAGCATTTT.

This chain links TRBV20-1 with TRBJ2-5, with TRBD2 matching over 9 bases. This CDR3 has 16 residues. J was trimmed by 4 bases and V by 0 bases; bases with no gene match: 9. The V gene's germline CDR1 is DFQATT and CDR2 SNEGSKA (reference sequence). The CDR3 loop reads CSARDRSGGRRETQYF. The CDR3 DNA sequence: TGCAGTGCTAGAGATCGGAGCGGGGGGCGACGAGAGACCCAGTACTTC.

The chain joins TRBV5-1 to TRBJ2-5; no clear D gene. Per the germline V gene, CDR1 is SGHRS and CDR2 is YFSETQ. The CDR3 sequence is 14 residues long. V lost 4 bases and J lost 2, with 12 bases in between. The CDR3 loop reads CASSPTGYQETQYF. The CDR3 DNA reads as TGCGCCAGCAGCCCCACCGGCTATCAAGAGACCCAGTACTTC.

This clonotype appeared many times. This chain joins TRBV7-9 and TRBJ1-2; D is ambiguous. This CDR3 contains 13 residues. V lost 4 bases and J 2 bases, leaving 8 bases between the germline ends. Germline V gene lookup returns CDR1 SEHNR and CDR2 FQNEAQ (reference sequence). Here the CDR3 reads CASSSTVNYGYTF. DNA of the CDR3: TGTGCCAGCAGCTCAACGGTGAACTATGGCTACACCTTC.

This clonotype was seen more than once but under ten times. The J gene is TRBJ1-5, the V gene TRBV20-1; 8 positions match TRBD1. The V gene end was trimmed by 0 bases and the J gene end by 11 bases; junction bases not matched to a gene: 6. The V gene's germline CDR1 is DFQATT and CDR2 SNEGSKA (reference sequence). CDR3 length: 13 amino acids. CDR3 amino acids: CSARDDRGQAQHF. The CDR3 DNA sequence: TGCAGTGCTAGAGATGACAGGGGTCAAGCCCAGCATTTT.

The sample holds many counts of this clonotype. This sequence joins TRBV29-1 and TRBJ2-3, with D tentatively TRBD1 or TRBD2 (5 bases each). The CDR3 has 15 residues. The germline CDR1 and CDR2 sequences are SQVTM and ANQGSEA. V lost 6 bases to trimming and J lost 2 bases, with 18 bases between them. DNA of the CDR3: TGCAGCGTGGGGCCGGGGCTCCAGGACACAGATACGCAGTATTTT. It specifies CSVGPGLQDTDTQYF.

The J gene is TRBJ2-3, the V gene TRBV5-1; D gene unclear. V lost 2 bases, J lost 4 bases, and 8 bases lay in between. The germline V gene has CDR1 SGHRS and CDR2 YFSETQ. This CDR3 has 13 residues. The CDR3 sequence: CASSFADADTQYF. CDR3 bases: TGCGCCAGCAGCTTCGCGGACGCAGATACGCAGTATTTT.

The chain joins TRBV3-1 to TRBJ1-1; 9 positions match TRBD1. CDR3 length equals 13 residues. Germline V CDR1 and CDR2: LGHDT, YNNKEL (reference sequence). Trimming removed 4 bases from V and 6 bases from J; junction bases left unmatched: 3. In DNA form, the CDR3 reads TGTGCCAGCAGCCGGACAGGGGAGGCTGAAGCTTTCTTT. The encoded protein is CASSRTGEAEAFF.

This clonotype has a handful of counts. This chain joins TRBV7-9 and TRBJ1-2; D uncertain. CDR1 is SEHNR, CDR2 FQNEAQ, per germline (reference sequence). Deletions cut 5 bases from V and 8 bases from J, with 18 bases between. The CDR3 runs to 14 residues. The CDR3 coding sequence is TGTGCCAGCAGCCCACCGGCGGGTAGCCGAGGCTACACCTTC. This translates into CASSPPAGSRGYTF.

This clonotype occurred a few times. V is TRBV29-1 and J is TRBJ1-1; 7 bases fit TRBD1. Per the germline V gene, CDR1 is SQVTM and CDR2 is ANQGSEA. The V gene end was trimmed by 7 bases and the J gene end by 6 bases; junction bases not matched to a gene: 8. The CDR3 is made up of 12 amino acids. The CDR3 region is CSARRGGSEAFF. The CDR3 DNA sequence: TGCAGCGCCCGCAGGGGGGGATCTGAAGCTTTCTTT.

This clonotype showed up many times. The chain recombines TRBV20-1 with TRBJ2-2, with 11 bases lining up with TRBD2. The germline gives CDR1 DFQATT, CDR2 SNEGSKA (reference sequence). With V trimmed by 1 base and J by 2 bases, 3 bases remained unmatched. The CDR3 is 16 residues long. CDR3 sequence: CSARVGTSGNTGELFF. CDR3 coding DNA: TGCAGTGCTAGAGTCGGGACTAGCGGAAACACCGGGGAGCTGTTTTTT.

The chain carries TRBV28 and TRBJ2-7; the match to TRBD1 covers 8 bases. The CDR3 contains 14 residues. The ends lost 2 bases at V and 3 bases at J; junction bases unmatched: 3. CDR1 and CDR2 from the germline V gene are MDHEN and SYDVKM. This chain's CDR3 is CASSLGQGLYEQYV. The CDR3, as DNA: TGTGCCAGCAGTTTAGGACAGGGACTCTACGAGCAGTACGTC.

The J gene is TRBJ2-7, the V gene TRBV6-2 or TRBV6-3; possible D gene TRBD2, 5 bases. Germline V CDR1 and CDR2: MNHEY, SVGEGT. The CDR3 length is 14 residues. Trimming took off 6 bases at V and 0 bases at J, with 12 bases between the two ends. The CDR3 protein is CASRKSGGSYEQYV. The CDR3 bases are TGTGCCAGCAGAAAATCAGGAGGCTCCTACGAGCAGTACGTC.

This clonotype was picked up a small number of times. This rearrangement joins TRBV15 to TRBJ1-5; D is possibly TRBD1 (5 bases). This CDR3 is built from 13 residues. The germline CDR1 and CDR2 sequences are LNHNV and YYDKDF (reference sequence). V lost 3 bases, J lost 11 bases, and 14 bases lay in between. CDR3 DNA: TGTGCCACCAGCAGCCCGGGGCCAAGGGCCCAGCATTTT. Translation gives CATSSPGPRAQHF.